This T cell receptor beta chain was identified in a study of long-term antiretroviral therapy in people with HIV. Notes on the study in general: Someone took the blood between about 2003 and 2018, maybe while older ART regimens were in use. In HIV, the repertoires covered a tighter span of CDR3 lengths than in controls.

This clone was counted a single time. Its antigen is undetermined. An immunoSEQ assay, version v3.0, was performed at survey level. A per-sample goal of about 35,000-55,000 T-cell genomes was targeted by sequencing. Repertoires were generated with immunoSEQ multiplex PCR, while TCRdb's copy carries only in-frame clones and drops some. The sample contains fewer than 20,000 clones, about 89% of which appear only once. CDR1 is MNHEY, CDR2 SVGAGI, per germline. This CDR3 is 14 amino acids long. The germline V and J ends were trimmed by 2 bases and 5 bases, with 12 bases remaining between them. The TCR was taken from a man aged 35 to 55 with HIV. Source: unsorted PBMCs, taken 0.5 years after starting antiretroviral therapy. The rearrangement uses TRBV6-5 and TRBJ1-2; D not certain. The CDR3: CASSYLKSRYGYTF. For the CDR3, the DNA is TGTGCCAGCAGTTACCTAAAGAGTAGATATGGCTACACCTTC.